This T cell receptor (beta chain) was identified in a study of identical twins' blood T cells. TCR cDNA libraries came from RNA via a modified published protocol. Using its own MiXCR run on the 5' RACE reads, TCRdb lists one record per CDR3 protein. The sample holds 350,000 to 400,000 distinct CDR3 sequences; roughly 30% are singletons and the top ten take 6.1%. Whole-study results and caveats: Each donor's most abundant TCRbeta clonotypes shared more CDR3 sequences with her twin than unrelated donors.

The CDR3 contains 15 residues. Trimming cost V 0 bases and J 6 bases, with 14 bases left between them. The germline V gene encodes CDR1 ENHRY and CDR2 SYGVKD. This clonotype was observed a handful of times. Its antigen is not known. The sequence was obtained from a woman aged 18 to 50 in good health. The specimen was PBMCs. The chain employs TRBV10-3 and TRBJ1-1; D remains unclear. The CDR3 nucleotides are TGTGCCATCAGTGAGTCGCCAGGACTCTCTGCTGAAGCTTTCTTT. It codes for CAISESPGLSAEAFF.